The 16 T cell receptor beta chains below come from one sample, sequenced in a study of shared clonotypes between healthy human individuals. The protocol was immunoSEQ multiplex PCR, while the TCRdb copy is restricted to in-frame clones and leaves out a portion. Of roughly 1,000,000 clones listed, roughly 74% were seen once; the top ten hold roughly 0.65%. The sequenced sample consisted of memory CD4+ T cells from PBMCs. The subset was: CD45RA-negative fraction. The origin of the receptors is a man between 18 and 35 years old in good health. Some clones in this sample may be carry-over from other donors' samples.

This rearrangement joins TRBV4-2 to TRBJ1-2; 8 bases line up with TRBD1. CDR1 is LGHNA, CDR2 YNFKEQ, per germline. V shed 0 bases and J 3 bases; nucleotides not matched to a gene: 6. This CDR3 has 16 residues. CDR3 protein: CASSQDWAGGYYGYTF. The CDR3 DNA sequence: TGTGCCAGCAGCCAAGACTGGGCAGGGGGCTACTATGGCTACACCTTC.

The chain employs TRBV6-1 and TRBJ1-2; 7 positions match TRBD1. The germline gives CDR1 MNHNS, CDR2 SASEGT. The length of the CDR3 is 16 residues. Losses at the gene ends were 0 bases for V and 0 bases for J; bases not matched to a gene: 4. CDR3 DNA sequence: TGTGCCAGCAGTGAAGCGGAGACAGGGACTAACTATGGCTACACCTTC. Amino acid sequence: CASSEAETGTNYGYTF.

This chain links TRBV5-1 with TRBJ2-1; D perhaps matches TRBD2 (6 bases). The CDR3 spans 17 residues. The germline CDR1 and CDR2 sequences are SGHRS and YFSETQ. Trimming took off 6 bases at V and 4 bases at J, with 23 bases between the two ends. This CDR3 reads CASTPRGGKRSYNEQFF. CDR3 DNA sequence: TGCGCCAGCACCCCTAGGGGCGGGAAAAGGAGTTACAATGAGCAGTTCTTC.

V gene TRBV5-1 combines with J gene TRBJ2-1, with TRBD2 as a possible D gene (5 bases). V was clipped by 0 bases and J by 5 bases, with 12 bases between them. Germline lookup yields CDR1 SGHRS and CDR2 YFSETQ. There are 15 residues in the CDR3. CDR3 nucleotide sequence: TGCGCCAGCAGCTTGGCCCAAGCTAGCCACAATGAGCAGTTCTTC. Residues: CASSLAQASHNEQFF.

The genes are TRBV30 and TRBJ1-4; D remains unclear. The V gene lost 3 bases and the J gene lost 3 bases, with 11 bases spanning the gap. The CDR3 runs to 14 residues. Germline values: CDR1 GTSNPN, CDR2 SVGIG (reference sequence). CDR3 DNA sequence: TGTGCCTGGAGGTTGGTCGGTGCTAATGAAAAACTGTTTTTT. Protein product: CAWRLVGANEKLFF.

The rearrangement links TRBV9 to TRBJ2-3; D not resolved. V shed 0 bases and J shed 1 base, with 15 bases lying between them. Looked up from germline, CDR1 is SGDLS and CDR2 is YYNGEE. The CDR3 has 17 amino acids. The CDR3 DNA reads as TGTGCCAGCAGCGTAGGTGGGGTAAGCCCAGGCACAGATACGCAGTATTTT. As protein: CASSVGGVSPGTDTQYF. Full variable domain (remainder filled in from reference TRBV9 and TRBJ2-3): DSGVTQTPKHLITATGQRVTLRCSPRSGDLSVYWYQQSLDQGLQFLIQYYNGEERAKGNILERFSAQQFPDLHSELNLSSLELGDSALYFCASSVGGVSPGTDTQYFGPGTRLTVL.

The chain has TRBV2 and TRBJ2-1, with 10 bases aligning to TRBD1. Germline V CDR1 and CDR2: SNHLY, FYNNEI. V dropped 5 bases and J dropped 0; count of bases not matched to a gene: 1. The CDR3 extends over 15 amino acids. CDR3 in DNA: TGTGCCAGCAGTCGGGACAGGGGCTCCTACAATGAGCAGTTCTTC. Protein sequence: CASSRDRGSYNEQFF.

Comments on this clone: The sample carries other DNA sequences with the same CDR3. The V call is TRBV5-8, the J call TRBJ1-5; D perhaps matches TRBD1 (6 bases). V was shortened by 1 base and J by 0 bases, with 8 bases between the two germline ends. Germline V gene lookup returns CDR1 SGHTS and CDR2 YDEGEE. This CDR3 comprises 15 residues. CDR3 amino acids: CASSLSGDSNQPQHF. As DNA, the CDR3 is TGTGCCAGCAGCTTGTCAGGGGATAGCAATCAGCCCCAGCATTTT.

CDR3: CASSQEGLSGLAKMNTEAFF. The CDR3 DNA reads TGCGCCAGCAGCCAAGAAGGATTGTCGGGGTTAGCGAAGATGAACACTGAAGCTTTCTTT. V gene TRBV4-1 combines with J gene TRBJ1-1, with unresolved D. Trimming took off 0 bases at V and 0 bases at J, with 23 bases between the two ends. Germline loops: CDR1 MGHRA, CDR2 YSYEKL. The CDR3 is 20 amino acids.

The genes are TRBV19 and TRBJ1-5; perhaps TRBD1 as D (5 bases). The CDR3 loop spans 13 amino acids. Trimming removed 7 bases from V and 2 bases from J, with 9 bases in between. From germline, CDR1 is LNHDA and CDR2 SQIVND (reference sequence). CDR3 nucleotides: TGTGCCAGTAAGTGGGGGGGCAATCAGCCCCAGCATTTT. Protein product: CASKWGGNQPQHF.

In its sample, this clone was seen a few times. The chain joins TRBV2 to TRBJ1-5, with D unclear. CDR1 and CDR2 from the germline V gene are SNHLY and FYNNEI. CDR3 length equals 15 residues. The V end was cut by 6 bases, the J end by 0 bases, with 12 bases between. The DNA for the CDR3 is TGTGCCAGCAGAGTGACGGAGTATAGCAATCAGCCCCAGCATTTT. Translated, it gives CASRVTEYSNQPQHF.

The rearrangement uses TRBV28 and TRBJ1-1, with no clear D. The CDR3 runs to 16 residues. The V and J ends lost 3 bases and 3 bases respectively, with 17 bases between them. Germline loops: CDR1 MDHEN, CDR2 SYDVKM. CDR3 residues: CASSLGRVVGYTEAFF. The CDR3 bases are TGTGCCAGCAGTTTGGGTCGGGTTGTGGGTTACACTGAAGCTTTCTTT.

This clone was recorded at least ten times. The sample carries other DNA sequences with the same CDR3. V usage is TRBV28 and J usage is TRBJ1-6, with D maybe TRBD1 (6 bases). Trimming cost V 6 bases and J 2 bases, with 11 bases left between them. CDR3 length equals 15 residues. In germline, CDR1 is MDHEN, CDR2 SYDVKM. CDR3 amino acids: CASRPQGTYNSPLHF. The CDR3 DNA reads TGTGCCAGCAGGCCCCAGGGGACCTATAATTCACCCCTCCACTTT.

The chain has TRBV5-6 and TRBJ2-7; D possibly corresponds to TRBD2 (6 bases). The V gene's germline CDR1 is SGHDT and CDR2 YYEEEE. This CDR3 is 13 amino acids long. The V gene lost 3 bases and the J gene lost 0 bases, with 7 bases spanning the gap. CDR3 sequence: CASSWRDSYEQYF. The CDR3 nucleotides read TGTGCCAGCAGCTGGCGGGACTCCTACGAGCAGTACTTC.

The V and J genes are TRBV5-1 and TRBJ2-1; no clear D. V lost 0 bases to trimming and J lost 9 bases, with 7 bases between them. This CDR3 has 12 amino acids. From germline, CDR1 is SGHRS and CDR2 YFSETQ. CDR3 residues: CASSLADFEQFF. The DNA of the CDR3 is TGCGCCAGCAGCTTGGCTGATTTTGAGCAGTTCTTC.

CDR3 region: CASSVAVGGTGNTIYF. CDR3 DNA: TGTGCCAGCAGCGTAGCTGTTGGGGGGACTGGAAACACCATATATTTT. This sequence joins TRBV9 and TRBJ1-3; tentatively, D is TRBD1 (5 bases). Germline V gene sequence: CDR1 SGDLS, CDR2 YYNGEE. The V end lost 0 bases, the J end lost 2 bases, and 12 bases lay between the germline ends. CDR3 size: 16 residues.